The TCR beta chain under discussion was sequenced for a study of shared clonotypes between healthy human individuals (dated by TCRdb to the early 2020s). In terms of the full investigation: Three men and two women, aged 18 to 49 years, made up the cohort. Different laboratories and diverse techniques were used to prepare libraries and sequence TCR repertoires, to increase sequencing depth and limit assay-specific biases. Per donor, leukapheresis produced somewhere between about 0.94 and 9.5 billion PBMCs. The study deeply sequenced blood TCR repertoires of five healthy adults to estimate repertoire size and the extent of clonotype sharing between individuals. Per donor, three plates each were used for CD4 naive and CD4 memory, two for CD8 naive, and one for CD8 memory.

A remark on this clone: Its target antigen remains unknown. No base quality information exists; no much larger clone differs at one position.

V trim: 0 bases; J trim: 0 bases; unmatched bases: 2. Including cysteine and phenylalanine, the CDR3 has 17 amino acids. The DNA shown is the 51-base CDR3, in frame from base 1. CDR1 and CDR2 are read off the germline V gene (reference sequence) as LNHDA and SQIVND. Using the deep immunoSEQ assay, TCR CDR3 regions were amplified from genomic DNA by multiplex PCR. For each cell subset, the extracted genomic DNA was distributed evenly across all wells of several immunoSEQ 96-well plates, and each plate served as one replicate. For sorted subsets, about 200 ng genomic DNA, equal to 30,000 to 35,000 T cell genomes, was loaded into each replicate PCR. The purified libraries were quantified using a Qubit 3.0 fluorometer, sized with a Bioanalyzer 2100, and then quantified again using the KAPA Library Quantification kit. Every immunoSEQ 96-well plate was sequenced on a separate single-read 150-cycle Illumina NextSeq 550 flow cell. The published analysis was carried out like this. Because only junctional sequences without quality scores were contained in the immunoSEQ output, filtering matching that applied to full-length reads could not be performed. Sequences were annotated with PyIR, a Python wrapper for IgBLAST v1.9, and V/J genes and CDR3 were assigned using IMGT germline references. Any read was removed if the V/J assignment was weak (E-value above 1e-6), the CDR3 was missing, or the read contained stop codons, out-of-frame junctions, or ambiguous translated residues. V3J clonotypes were defined as sequences sharing an identical inferred V gene, J gene, and CDR3 amino acid sequence. The percentage overlap between two repertoires was calculated by dividing the number of shared unique clonotypes by the size of the smaller repertoire. Three approaches were used to assess repertoire richness: RTK rarefaction, the Chao1 estimator, and Recon v2.1 estimates of unobserved clonotypes. Generation probabilities were computed with OLGA for all TCRbeta clonotypes obtained by the gDNA method from several donors. The immuneACCESS repertoire file appears here via TCRdb, limited to in-frame rearrangements. These files lack a portion of the clones; in checked studies, under half of the deficit traces to unresolved V genes, and the cause of the others is not known. V and J calls plus clone size are reproduced from that table; the DNA served to infer D and trimming. The sample contains about 1.5 million clones, 95% to 99% of them found a single time. About 0.42% of the sample lies in the top ten.

The donors were healthy, HIV-negative adults who had no recently reported acute infections or vaccinations. Every donor was a Caucasian adult residing in Nashville, Tennessee, USA. CD4+ T cells were enriched by magnetic negative selection; naive cells were then positively selected on CD45RA, and the negative fraction formed the memory subset. Blood was collected by leukapheresis, and PBMCs were isolated by Ficoll-Histopaque density gradient centrifugation and then cryopreserved in liquid nitrogen vapor phase. Analytical flow cytometry was used to check the purity and quantity of every magnetically sorted T cell population. Genomic DNA was isolated from each sorted fraction and quantified by UV absorbance on a Nanodrop 2000c. What the work shows at the level of the full study, not this receptor alone: Sampling was restricted to blood, and TCR repertoires in tissues likely differ from the TCR repertoires found in blood. Clonotypes shared by all four sorted-subset donors showed higher generation probabilities than non-shared clonotypes. Larger estimated clonotype richness was generally found for naive subsets than for memory subsets. Even with the large sequencing depth, rarefaction of the sorted-subset datasets indicated that sequencing was incomplete. Pairwise subsampling led to the expectation that sequencing depth would affect the degree of clonotype sharing among donors. The genetic and exposure-history diversity represented was limited by the small number of donors. Sharing across a few donors was observed for around 5% of naive CD4, 3% to 3.5% of naive CD8, 2% to 2.5% of memory CD4, and about 0.38% of memory CD8 clonotypes.

The chain links TRBV19 with TRBJ2-3; 11 nucleotides in the junction match TRBD2. The sample comprised naive CD4+ T cells sorted from blood. This specimen's cell subset or site label, per the study, means: CD45RA+ positively selected. The clonotype was recovered from a man aged 30 to 39 in good health. DNA sequence: TGTGCCAGTAGTATAGATCGGACTAGCGGGAGCACAGATACGCAGTATTTT. This encodes CASSIDRTSGSTDTQYF.